The 5 T cell receptor beta chains listed next were all sequenced from one sample in a study of T cells in localized non-small cell lung cancer. Data came from immunoSEQ multiplex PCR; TCRdb stores just in-frame clones and leaves some out. The table lists over 1,400 clones, about a fifth of them singletons. Sequencing used lung tumor tissue, obtained before any cancer treatment. Every receptor here comes from a woman aged 40-75 years with stage I lung adenocarcinoma.

This clone showed up just a few times. The chain couples TRBV1 to TRBJ1-2; the tabulated D call, TRBD1, remains unverified against the DNA. TRBV1 is labeled a pseudogene. The CDR3 is made up of 18 amino acids. CDR3 coding DNA: TGCGCCAGCAGCCAAGTGGTTACAAGGGGGTTAGGTAACTATGGCTACACCTTC. It codes for CASSQVVTRGLGNYGYTF.

This clone occurred a few times. This chain joins TRBV11-3 and TRBJ2-1; D is possibly TRBD1 (6 bases). Germline CDR1 and CDR2: SGHNT and YENEEA. V lost 3 bases, J lost 10 bases, and 19 bases lay in between. The CDR3 covers 15 residues. This CDR3 is CASSFGGHLDREQFF. In nucleotides, the CDR3 is TGTGCCAGCAGCTTTGGTGGACACTTAGACAGGGAGCAGTTCTTC.

This clone was counted a few times. The rearrangement uses TRBV6-8 and TRBJ2-5; TRBD1 agrees at 8 bases. The V gene's germline CDR1 is MNHGY and CDR2 SAAAGT. V was pared by 3 bases and J by 12 bases, with 15 bases of the junction left unmatched. There are 15 residues in the CDR3. CDR3 sequence reads: CASSYPGTGISWEYF. The CDR3 DNA follows: TGTGCCAGCAGTTATCCCGGGACAGGCATCTCCTGGGAGTACTTC.

This clone has more than one count but fewer than ten. The chain uses TRBV4-1 and TRBJ2-3, with D maybe TRBD2 (7 bases). V was cut by 0 bases and J by 6 bases, with 13 bases left in between. The CDR3 spans 15 residues. Germline CDR1 MGHRA, CDR2 YSYEKL. Here the CDR3 DNA reads TGCGCCAGCAGCCAAGATGGGGGGGCGCGGGATACGCAGTATTTT. This codes for CASSQDGGARDTQYF.

The chain combines TRBV30 with TRBJ1-2, with D perhaps matching TRBD1 (6 bases). Trimming cost V 2 bases and J 8 bases, with 15 bases left between them. The CDR3 totals 13 residues. Germline V gene sequence: CDR1 GTSNPN, CDR2 SVGIG (reference sequence). The chain's CDR3 is CAWSPRTVDGYTF. The CDR3, as DNA: TGTGCCTGGAGTCCCCGGACAGTTGACGGCTACACCTTC.